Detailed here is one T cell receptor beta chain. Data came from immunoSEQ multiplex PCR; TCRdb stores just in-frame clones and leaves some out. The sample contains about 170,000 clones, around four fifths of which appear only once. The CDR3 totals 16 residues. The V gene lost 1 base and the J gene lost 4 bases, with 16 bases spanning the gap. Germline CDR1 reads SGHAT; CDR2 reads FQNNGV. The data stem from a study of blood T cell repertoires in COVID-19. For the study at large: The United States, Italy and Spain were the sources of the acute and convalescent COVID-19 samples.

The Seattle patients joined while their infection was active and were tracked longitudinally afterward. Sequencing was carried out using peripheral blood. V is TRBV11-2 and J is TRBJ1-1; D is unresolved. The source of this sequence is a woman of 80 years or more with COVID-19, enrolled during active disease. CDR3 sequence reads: CASSLGLSGYGTEAFF. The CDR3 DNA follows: TGTGCCAGCAGCTTAGGTTTGTCAGGATACGGCACTGAAGCTTTCTTT.